Following are 2 T cell receptor beta chains from one sample sequenced in a study of glioma-infiltrating T cells. The iRepertoire nested amplicon-rescue multiplex PCR amplified TCR alpha and beta CDR3s from RNA. TCRdb re-called the multiplex PCR reads with MiXCR, one entry per CDR3 protein. The sample has more than 20,000 distinct CDR3 sequences, around 24% seen once; the top ten hold around 13%. The source material was glioma tissue, nonneoplastic brain tissue, or PBMCs (not recorded which). The receptor set was obtained from a human donor with low-grade glioma or glioblastoma, undergoing nonglioma brain surgery, or in good health (not recorded which).

This chain connects TRBV12-3 or TRBV12-4 to TRBJ1-2; TRBD1 might be the D (5 bases). This CDR3 comprises 15 residues. Between the trimmed V and J ends, which lost 5 bases and 4 bases, there was a span of 17 bases. CDR3 in amino acids: CASSTNPGRSYGYTF. The CDR3 DNA sequence: TGTGCCAGCAGTACCAACCCGGGACGGTCCTATGGCTACACCTTC.

The chain links TRBV11-2 to TRBJ2-2, with 10 bases matching TRBD2. V lost 3 bases, J lost 7 bases, and 11 bases stayed unmatched. Germline CDR1 reads SGHAT; CDR2 reads FQNNGV. CDR3 size: 17 residues. The CDR3 reads CASSFLAGGPISGELFF. The DNA of the CDR3 is TGTGCCAGCAGCTTCTTAGCGGGGGGCCCCATCAGCGGGGAGCTGTTTTTT.